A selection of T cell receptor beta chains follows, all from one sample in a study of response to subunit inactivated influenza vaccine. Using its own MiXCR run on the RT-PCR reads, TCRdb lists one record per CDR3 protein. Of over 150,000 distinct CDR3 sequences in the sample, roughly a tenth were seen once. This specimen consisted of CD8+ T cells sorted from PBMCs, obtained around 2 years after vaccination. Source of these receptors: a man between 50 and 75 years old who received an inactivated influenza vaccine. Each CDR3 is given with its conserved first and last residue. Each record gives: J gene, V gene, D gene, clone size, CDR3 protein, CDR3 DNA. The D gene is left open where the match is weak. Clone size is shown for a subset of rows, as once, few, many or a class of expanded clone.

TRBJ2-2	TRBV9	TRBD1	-	CASSVTGAAVGTGELFF	TGTGCCAGCTCCGTAACAGGGGCAGCGGTCGGAACCGGGGAGCTGTTTTTT
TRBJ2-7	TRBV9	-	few	CASSVGSKRDEQYF	TGTGCCAGCAGCGTAGGTTCGAAAAGGGACGAGCAGTACTTC
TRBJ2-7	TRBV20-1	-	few	CSAREPRVRGTYEQYF	TGCAGTGCTAGAGAACCCAGGGTCCGGGGGACCTACGAGCAGTACTTC
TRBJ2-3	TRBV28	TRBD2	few	CASSSQGLAWKYF	TGTGCCAGCAGTTCCCAGGGACTAGCGTGGAAGTATTTT
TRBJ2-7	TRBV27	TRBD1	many	CASSLVGQGSSDEQYF	TGTGCCAGCAGTTTAGTAGGACAGGGTTCATCGGACGAGCAGTACTTC
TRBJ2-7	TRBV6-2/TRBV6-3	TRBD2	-	CASSLTSGRASYEQYF	TGTGCCAGCAGTTTGACTAGCGGGAGGGCCTCCTACGAGCAGTACTTC
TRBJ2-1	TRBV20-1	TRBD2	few	CSAETSLYNEQFF	TGCAGTGCTGAGACTAGCCTTTACAATGAGCAGTTCTTC
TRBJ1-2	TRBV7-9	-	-	CASSASSVTGNYGYTF	TGTGCCAGCAGCGCCTCTTCTGTCACAGGGAACTATGGCTACACCTTC
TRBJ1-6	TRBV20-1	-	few	CSAREGDSPLHF	TGCAGTGCTAGAGAAGGGGATTCACCCCTCCACTTT
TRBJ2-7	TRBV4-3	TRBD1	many	CASSLNAGQEVSYEQYF	TGCGCCAGCAGTCTCAACGCCGGACAGGAAGTCTCCTACGAGCAGTACTTC
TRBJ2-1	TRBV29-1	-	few	CSVLSGPHYNEQFF	TGCAGCGTTTTAAGTGGGCCTCATTACAATGAGCAGTTCTTC
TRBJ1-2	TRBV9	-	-	CASSPWTQENYGYTF	TGTGCCAGCAGCCCTTGGACACAGGAGAACTATGGCTACACCTTC
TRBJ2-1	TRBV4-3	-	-	CASSQDRGAFYNEQFF	TGCGCCAGCAGCCAAGACCGGGGGGCCTTCTACAATGAGCAGTTCTTC
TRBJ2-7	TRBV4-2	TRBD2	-	CASSQVAGVYEQYF	TGTGCCAGCAGCCAAGTAGCGGGGGTCTACGAGCAGTACTTC
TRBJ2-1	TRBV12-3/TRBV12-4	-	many	CASSFLGHHNEQFF	TGTGCCAGCAGTTTTCTAGGACACCACAATGAGCAGTTCTTC
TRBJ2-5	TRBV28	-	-	CASRQGYQETQYF	TGTGCCAGCAGGCAGGGGTACCAAGAGACCCAGTACTTC
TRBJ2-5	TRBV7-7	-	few	CASSLSVGRLQETQYF	TGTGCTAGCAGCTTATCCGTTGGGCGTCTCCAAGAGACCCAGTACTTC
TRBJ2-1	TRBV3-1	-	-	CASSQVDDEQFF	TGTGCCAGCAGCCAGGTAGACGATGAGCAGTTCTTC
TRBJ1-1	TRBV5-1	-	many	CASRRTGMNTEAFF	TGCGCCAGCAGGAGGACGGGGATGAACACTGAAGCTTTCTTT
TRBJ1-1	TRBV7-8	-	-	CASSIGLPGVLTEAFF	TGTGCCAGCAGCATAGGACTTCCCGGAGTATTAACTGAAGCTTTCTTT
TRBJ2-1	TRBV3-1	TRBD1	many	CASSQDPTGAKSNEQFF	TGTGCCAGCAGCCAGGATCCAACAGGGGCCAAGAGCAATGAGCAGTTCTTC
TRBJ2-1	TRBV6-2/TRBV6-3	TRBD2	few	CASTQYSGGADNEQFF	TGTGCCAGCACACAGTATAGCGGGGGGGCCGACAATGAGCAGTTCTTC
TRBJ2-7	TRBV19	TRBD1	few	CASSMDAGTGGYEQYF	TGTGCCAGTAGTATGGATGCCGGGACAGGGGGCTACGAGCAGTACTTC
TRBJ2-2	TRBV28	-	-	CASSLEWDPTGELFF	TGTGCCAGCAGCCTCGAATGGGACCCTACCGGGGAGCTGTTTTTT
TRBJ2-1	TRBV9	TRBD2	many	CASSVVDGTTYNEQFF	TGTGCCAGCAGCGTAGTGGACGGGACTACCTACAATGAGCAGTTCTTC
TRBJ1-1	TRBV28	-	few	CASSLWQVGTEAFF	TGTGCCAGCAGTTTATGGCAGGTAGGGACTGAAGCTTTCTTT
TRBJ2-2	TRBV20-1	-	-	CSARQMRGTGELFF	TGCAGTGCTAGACAGATGAGGGGCACCGGGGAGCTGTTTTTT